The TCR beta chain under discussion was sequenced for a study of cytomegalovirus exposure and HLA in healthy donors. Findings and limits, study-wide: While the bulk of TCR sequences proved rare, some public TCRs turned up in many donors. The authors enumerated 150 to 200 TCR beta chains as linked to cytomegalovirus.

Both 60 Vbeta primers and 13 Jbeta primers went into the PCR. Clones were read by immunoSEQ multiplex PCR, and TCRdb kept only the in-frame ones, dropping some. Of 110,000 to 150,000 clones listed, over 60% are singletons. The V gene lost 7 bases and the J gene lost 8 bases, with 18 bases spanning the gap. Germline V CDR1 and CDR2: MDHEN, SYDVKM. The CDR3 has 14 amino acids. Points on this clone: Its antigen is not identified.

The gene calls are TRBV28 and TRBJ2-1; the D gene is possibly TRBD2 (5 bases). The sequence was obtained from a middle-aged man in good health and CMV-seronegative. Sequencing input: PBMCs. The CDR3 DNA reads TGTGCCAGCAAACTCCTGAGCGGCAACGATGAGCAGTTCTTC. This sequence encodes CASKLLSGNDEQFF.